This TCR beta chain was sequenced for a study of TIL therapy for anti-PD-1-resistant metastatic lung cancer. CDR1 and CDR2 from the germline V gene are MNHEY and SVGAGI. This CDR3 contains 14 residues. V lost 0 bases and J 0 bases, leaving 5 bases between the germline ends. Time point here: pre-treatment sample, taken before nivolumab and TIL therapy. Sequencing used immunoSEQ v3. Clones were sequenced by immunoSEQ multiplex PCR, and TCRdb holds only the in-frame ones, with some missing. Of 45,000 to 75,000 clones listed, roughly 66% are singletons. This clone was seen a handful of times. The clonotype originates from a person aged 25-85 years with non-small cell lung cancer. V usage is TRBV6-5 and J usage is TRBJ1-1; D is uncertain. The specimen comprised blood, sampled at baseline. The CDR3 bases are TGTGCCAGCAGTTACTCGACTATGAACACTGAAGCTTTCTTT. Translation: CASSYSTMNTEAFF.